The 17 T cell receptor beta chains given below trace back to one sample, sequenced in a study of blood T cells in healthy people across ages. Using a J-beta primer mix together with a sample-barcoded 5' primer, a second PCR was run for about 7 to 12 cycles. TCRdb re-called the 5' RACE reads through MiXCR, storing one row per CDR3 protein. The sample consists of fewer than 2 million distinct CDR3 sequences, about 39% of them appearing once. Source material: blood. The receptor set was obtained from a human donor in good health.

This sequence joins TRBV3-1 and TRBJ1-4; no reliable D call. The V end lost 9 bases, the J end lost 3 bases, and 14 bases lay between the germline ends. Germline V gene lookup returns CDR1 LGHDT and CDR2 YNNKEL (reference sequence). This CDR3 spans 14 amino acids. The CDR3 nucleotides are TGTGCCAGTCGGCGGGCCTGGGCTAATGAAAAACTGTTTTTT. The encoded protein is CASRRAWANEKLFF.

This clonotype was detected many times. This chain uses TRBV4-3 with TRBJ2-7; D remains ambiguous. This CDR3 is 13 amino acids long. V was shortened by 3 bases and J by 3 bases, with 9 bases between the two germline ends. The germline V gene encodes CDR1 LGHNA and CDR2 YSLEER. The CDR3 region is CASSQSRLYEQYF. Written as DNA, the CDR3 is TGCGCCAGCAGCCAGTCCAGGCTCTACGAGCAGTACTTC.

This clonotype was seen more than once but under ten times. A junction end diverges from the germline sequence, so it may reflect a read error. The chain is built from TRBV5-4 and TRBJ1-2, with D possibly being TRBD1 (6 bases). Germline-derived CDR1 and CDR2 are SGHNT and YYREEE (reference sequence). CDR3 size: 16 residues. The CDR3, as DNA: TGTGCCAGCAGCTTGGCGTCGCCAGGGGCTAACTATGGCTTCACCTTC. Residues: CASSLASPGANYGFTF.

The chain has TRBV29-1 and TRBJ1-1, with D maybe TRBD1 (6 bases). Trimming removed 6 bases from V and 6 bases from J, with 14 bases in between. This CDR3 is built from 12 residues. The germline V gene has CDR1 SQVTM and CDR2 ANQGSEA. CDR3 loop: CSVGGQFPEAFF. The DNA for the CDR3 is TGCAGCGTGGGCGGACAGTTCCCTGAAGCTTTCTTT.

Regarding this clonotype: A much larger clone sits a single nucleotide away, making a read error possible. The chain carries TRBV28 and TRBJ2-7; D possibly uses TRBD1 or TRBD2 (5 bases each). V lost 1 base and J 5 bases, leaving 21 bases between the germline ends. Germline V CDR1 and CDR2: MDHEN, SYDVKM. This CDR3 is 17 amino acids long. In nucleotides, the CDR3 is TGTGCCAGCAGTTTATTCCAGGACTGGGGACCTCCCCACGAGCAGTACTTC. The encoded protein is CASSLFQDWGPPHEQYF.

The rearrangement joins TRBV25-1 to TRBJ2-1, with 8 bases matching TRBD1. Germline CDR1 reads MGHDK; CDR2 reads SYGVNS. CDR3 length: 13 amino acids. With V trimmed by 6 bases and J by 6 bases, 4 bases remained unmatched. CDR3 sequence (DNA): TGTGCCAGCAGACAGGGACAGGCCAATGAGCAGTTCTTC. Protein: CASRQGQANEQFF.

As to this clonotype: This may arise from a read error, as a much more abundant clone is one base away. The rearrangement uses TRBV7-3 and TRBJ2-1; tentatively, D is TRBD1 (6 bases). The V gene's germline CDR1 is SGHTA and CDR2 FQGTGA. The CDR3 spans 13 residues. The CDR3 spells CASSPDRYNKQFF. DNA of the CDR3: TGTGCCAGCAGCCCTGACAGGTACAATAAGCAGTTCTTC. Using reference TRBV7-3 and TRBJ2-1 for the parts outside the CDR3, the full variable domain is GAGVSQTPSNKVTEKGKYVELRCDPISGHTALYWYRQSLGQGPEFLIYFQGTGAADDSGLPNDRFFAVRPEGSVSTLKIQRTERGDSAVYLCASSPDRYNKQFFGPGTRLTVL.

The rearrangement uses TRBV7-8 and TRBJ2-3; D uncertain. Trimming took 4 bases from V and 3 from J, leaving 11 bases between them. The CDR3 runs 14 residues. Germline CDR1 is SGHVS and CDR2 is FQNEAQ. CDR3 sequence reads: CASSSNLGTDTQYF. CDR3 sequence (DNA): TGTGCCAGCAGCTCGAATCTAGGGACAGATACGCAGTATTTT.

In this sample, this clonotype turned up a few times. The chain carries TRBV18 and TRBJ2-1; no definite D call. Looked up from germline, CDR1 is KGHSH and CDR2 is LQKENI. This CDR3 has 15 residues. V lost 6 bases to trimming and J lost 0 bases, with 12 bases between them. CDR3 DNA sequence: TGTGCCAGCTCTGGGCAGTCAAGCTCCTACAATGAGCAGTTCTTC. It encodes CASSGQSSSYNEQFF.

This clonotype was counted a few times. The CDR3 coding sequence is TGTGCCAGCAGCTTCACCGGGACGGGGGGCGGTGGCTACACCTTC. It translates to CASSFTGTGGGGYTF. The chain is built from TRBV7-2 and TRBJ1-2; weak D call: TRBD1 (6 bases). The CDR3 consists of 15 residues. The V end was cut by 3 bases, the J end by 7 bases, with 18 bases between. The germline CDR1 and CDR2 sequences are SGHTA and FQGNSA. The full variable domain, rest sourced from reference TRBV7-2 and TRBJ1-2, is GAGVSQSPSNKVTEKGKDVELRCDPISGHTALYWYRQSLGQGLEFLIYFQGNSAPDKSGLPSDRFSAERTGGSVSTLTIQRTQQEDSAVYLCASSFTGTGGGGYTFGSGTRLTVV.

This sequence joins TRBV30 and TRBJ1-4; no clear D. The CDR3 spans 14 residues. V lost 2 bases and J lost 5, with 12 bases in between. Germline V gene lookup returns CDR1 GTSNPN and CDR2 SVGIG (reference sequence). CDR3: CAWSIRLGNEKLFF. As DNA, the CDR3 is TGTGCCTGGAGTATCCGCTTGGGAAATGAAAAACTGTTTTTT.

This chain links TRBV4-3 with TRBJ2-2; 10 nucleotides line up with TRBD1. J was trimmed by 4 bases and V by 8 bases; bases with no gene match: 7. Germline-derived CDR1 and CDR2 are LGHNA and YSLEER. CDR3 length: 15 residues. The CDR3: CASRWTGGVTGELFF. CDR3 sequence (DNA): TGCGCCAGCCGCTGGACAGGGGGTGTCACCGGGGAGCTGTTTTTT.

This rearrangement joins TRBV7-8 to TRBJ2-7; 9 nucleotides line up with TRBD1. Trimming cost V 1 base and J 6 bases; bases outside gene matches: 7. Germline CDR1 SGHVS, CDR2 FQNEAQ. This CDR3 comprises 15 residues. CDR3 in amino acids: CASSLDWTGVSEQYF. In DNA form, the CDR3 reads TGTGCCAGCAGCTTAGACTGGACAGGGGTTAGCGAGCAGTACTTC.

This rearrangement joins TRBV20-1 to TRBJ2-7; D may correspond to TRBD1 or TRBD2 (6 bases each). The CDR3 runs to 15 residues. Germline assignment: CDR1 DFQATT and CDR2 SNEGSKA (reference sequence). V gave up 5 bases and J gave up 2 bases, with 19 bases separating them. CDR3 sequence: CSAGDSGTTPYEQYF. Here the CDR3 DNA reads TGCAGTGCTGGGGACTCCGGGACAACTCCCTACGAGCAGTACTTC.

The chain employs TRBV7-2 and TRBJ2-3; D may match TRBD1 or TRBD2 (6 bases each). Trimming left V 1 base short and J 5 bases short, with 10 bases between. The germline gives CDR1 SGHTA, CDR2 FQGNSA. The CDR3 is made up of 14 amino acids. The CDR3 nucleotides are TGTGCCAGCAGCTTAGGGGGGGCTCTAGATACGCAGTATTTT. It is translated as CASSLGGALDTQYF.

The CDR3 DNA reads as TGTGCCAGCAGCCAGATGGCCTGGGGCACCGGGGAGCTGTTTTTT. As protein: CASSQMAWGTGELFF. The genes are TRBV14 and TRBJ2-2; D gene unclear. This CDR3 region has 15 residues. Germline CDR1 and CDR2: SGHDN and FVKESK. With 3 bases removed from V and 4 bases from J, the gap between germline ends came to 12 bases.

This clonotype came up a few times. V usage is TRBV5-5 and J usage is TRBJ2-3; 12 bases map to TRBD2. V lost 1 base, J lost 3 bases, and 6 bases stayed unmatched. CDR1 and CDR2 (germline): SGHKS, YYEKEE (reference sequence). CDR3 length: 17 residues. The CDR3 nucleotides read TGTGCCAGCAGCTTGCAACTAACTAGCGGGGGGACAGATACGCAGTATTTT. It codes for CASSLQLTSGGTDTQYF.